This T cell receptor beta chain was sequenced in a study of T cell responses to AZD1222 COVID-19 vaccine. Germline V gene data show CDR1 as SGHDN and CDR2 as FVKESK. Trimming stripped 0 bases from V and 4 bases from J, with 3 bases between. CDR3 length equals 12 residues. Here immunoSEQ multiplex PCR was the method, and the copy in TCRdb shows in-frame clones only, minus some. The table has more than 85,000 clones, 85% to 90% seen once. This receptor was identified in an adult who received the AZD1222 COVID-19 vaccine. The sequenced sample was peripheral blood, obtained 28 days after the second AZD1222 dose. The chain carries TRBV14 and TRBJ1-1; D ambiguous. CDR3 residues: CASSQEGTEAFF. Written as DNA, the CDR3 is TGTGCCAGCAGCCAAGAGGGCACTGAAGCTTTCTTT.